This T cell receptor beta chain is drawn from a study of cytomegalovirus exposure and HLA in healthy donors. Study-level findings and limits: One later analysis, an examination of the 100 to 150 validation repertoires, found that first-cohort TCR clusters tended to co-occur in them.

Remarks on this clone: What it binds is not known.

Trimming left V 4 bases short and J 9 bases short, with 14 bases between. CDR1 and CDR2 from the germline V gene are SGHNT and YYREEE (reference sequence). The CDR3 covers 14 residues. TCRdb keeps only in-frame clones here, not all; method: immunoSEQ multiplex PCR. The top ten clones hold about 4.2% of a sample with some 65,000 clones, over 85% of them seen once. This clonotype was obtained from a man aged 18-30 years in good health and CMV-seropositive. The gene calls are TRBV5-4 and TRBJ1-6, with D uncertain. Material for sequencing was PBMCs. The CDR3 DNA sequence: TGTGCCAGCAGCGACCAGGTGAATCTTTCACCCCTCCACTTT. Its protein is CASSDQVNLSPLHF.